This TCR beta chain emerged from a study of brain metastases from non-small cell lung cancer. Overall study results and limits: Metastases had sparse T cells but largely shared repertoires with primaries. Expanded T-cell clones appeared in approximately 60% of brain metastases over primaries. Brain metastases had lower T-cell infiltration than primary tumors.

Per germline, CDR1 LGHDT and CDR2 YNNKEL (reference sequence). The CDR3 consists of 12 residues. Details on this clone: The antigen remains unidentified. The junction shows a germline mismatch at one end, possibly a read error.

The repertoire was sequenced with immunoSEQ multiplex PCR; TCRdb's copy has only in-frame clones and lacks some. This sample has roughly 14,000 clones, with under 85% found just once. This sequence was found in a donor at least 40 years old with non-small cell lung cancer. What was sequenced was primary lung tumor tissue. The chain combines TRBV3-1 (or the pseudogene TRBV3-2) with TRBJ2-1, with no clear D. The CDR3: CASSQDRAKSVF. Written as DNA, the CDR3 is TGTGCCAGCAGCCAAGATCGGGCCAAGTCGGTCTTC.